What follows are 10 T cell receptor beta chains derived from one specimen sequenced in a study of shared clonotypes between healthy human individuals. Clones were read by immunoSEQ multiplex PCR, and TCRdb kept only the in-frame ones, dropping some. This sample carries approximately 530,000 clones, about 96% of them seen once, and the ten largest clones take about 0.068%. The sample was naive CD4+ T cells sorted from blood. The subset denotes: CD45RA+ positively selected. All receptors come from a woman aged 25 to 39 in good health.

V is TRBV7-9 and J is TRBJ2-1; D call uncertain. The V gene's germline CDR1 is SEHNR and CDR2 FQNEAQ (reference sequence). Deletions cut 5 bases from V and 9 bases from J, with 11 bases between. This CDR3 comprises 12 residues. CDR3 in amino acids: CASSRSIPEQFF. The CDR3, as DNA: TGTGCCAGCAGCCGAAGTATTCCTGAGCAGTTCTTC.

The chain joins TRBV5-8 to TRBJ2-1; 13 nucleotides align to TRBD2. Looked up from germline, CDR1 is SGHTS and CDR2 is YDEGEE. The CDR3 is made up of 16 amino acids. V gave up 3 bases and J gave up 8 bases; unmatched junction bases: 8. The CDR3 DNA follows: TGTGCCAGCAGCTCAGGACTAGCGGGAGAGGTCTATGAGCAGTTCTTC. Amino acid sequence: CASSSGLAGEVYEQFF.

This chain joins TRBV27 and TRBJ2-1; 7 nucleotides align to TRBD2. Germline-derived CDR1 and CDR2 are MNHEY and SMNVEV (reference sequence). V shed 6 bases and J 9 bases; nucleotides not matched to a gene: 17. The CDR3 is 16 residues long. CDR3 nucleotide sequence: TGTGCCAGCAGCCTACCCTTGGGGGGAGGGATGCGTGAGCAGTTCTTC. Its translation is CASSLPLGGGMREQFF.

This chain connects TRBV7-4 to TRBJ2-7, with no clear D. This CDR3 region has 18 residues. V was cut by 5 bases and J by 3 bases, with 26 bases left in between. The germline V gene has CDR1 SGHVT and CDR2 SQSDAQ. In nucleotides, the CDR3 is TGTGCCAGCAGCCGATCCTTAAAATCTCGCCTGGTTGACTACGAGCAGTACTTC. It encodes CASSRSLKSRLVDYEQYF.

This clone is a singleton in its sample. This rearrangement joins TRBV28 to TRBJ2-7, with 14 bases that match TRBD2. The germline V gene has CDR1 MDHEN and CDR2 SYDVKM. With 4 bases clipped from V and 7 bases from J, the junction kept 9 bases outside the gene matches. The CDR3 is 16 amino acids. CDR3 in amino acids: CASSSGTSGGGREQYF. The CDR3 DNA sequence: TGTGCCAGCAGTTCGGGGACTAGCGGGGGAGGGCGAGAGCAGTACTTC.

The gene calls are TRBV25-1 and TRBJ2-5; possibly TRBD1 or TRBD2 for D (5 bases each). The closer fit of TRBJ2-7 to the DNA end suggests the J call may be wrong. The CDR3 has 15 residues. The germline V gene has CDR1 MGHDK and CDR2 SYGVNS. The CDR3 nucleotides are TGTGCCAGCACCGGAAGGGACGGAAGCTCCTACGAGCAGTACTTC. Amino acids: CASTGRDGSSYEQYF.

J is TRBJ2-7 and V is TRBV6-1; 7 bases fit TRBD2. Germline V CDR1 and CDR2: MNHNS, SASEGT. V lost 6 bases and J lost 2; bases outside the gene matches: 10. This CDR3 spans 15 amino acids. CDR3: CASSGRSGVTYEQYF. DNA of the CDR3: TGTGCCAGCAGCGGCCGGAGCGGGGTCACCTACGAGCAGTACTTC.

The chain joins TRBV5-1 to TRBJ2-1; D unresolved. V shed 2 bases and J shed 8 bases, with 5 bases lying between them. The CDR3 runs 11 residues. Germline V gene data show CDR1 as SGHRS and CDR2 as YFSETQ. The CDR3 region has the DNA TGCGCCAGCAGCTTCCTACATGAGCAGTTCTTC. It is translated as CASSFLHEQFF.

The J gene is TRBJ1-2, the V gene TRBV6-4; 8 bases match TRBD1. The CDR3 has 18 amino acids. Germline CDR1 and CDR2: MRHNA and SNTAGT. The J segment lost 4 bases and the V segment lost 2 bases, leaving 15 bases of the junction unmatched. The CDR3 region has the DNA TGTGCCAGCAGTGACACGATAGAGGCCGCAGGGGGCCTCTATGGCTACACCTTC. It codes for CASSDTIEAAGGLYGYTF.

CDR3 residues: CASRGPTGRAHYEQYF. CDR3 coding DNA: TGTGCCAGCAGAGGCCCTACAGGCAGGGCCCACTACGAGCAGTACTTC. The J gene is TRBJ2-7, the V gene TRBV28; weak D call: TRBD1 (5 bases). The germline gives CDR1 MDHEN, CDR2 SYDVKM. V dropped 6 bases and J dropped 3 bases, with 21 bases sitting between them. The length of the CDR3 is 16 residues.